Below, 15 T cell receptor beta chains from the same sample are listed, as sequenced in a study of T cells in localized non-small cell lung cancer. Method: immunoSEQ multiplex PCR; TCRdb's copy keeps in-frame clones and lacks some. The profile covers around 26,000 clones, with roughly 88% appearing a single time and 0.9% to 1.2% taken by the ten largest. This sample comprised peripheral blood, obtained before any cancer treatment. These receptors were obtained from a woman aged 35 to 70 with stage I lung adenocarcinoma.

The V call is TRBV10-3, the J call TRBJ1-1; D uncertain. The CDR3 contains 13 residues. The ends were cut back, 3 bases at V and 5 bases at J, with 10 bases in the middle. Germline V CDR1 and CDR2: ENHRY, SYGVKD. CDR3 residues: CAISDEYGTEAFF. The CDR3 nucleotides are TGTGCCATCAGTGATGAGTACGGGACTGAAGCTTTCTTT.

This rearrangement joins TRBV4-3 to TRBJ2-6; D unclear. Looked up from germline, CDR1 is LGHNA and CDR2 is YSLEER. The CDR3 runs 14 residues. The V end was cut by 5 bases, the J end by 3 bases, with 8 bases between. The CDR3 DNA reads TGCGCCAGCAGCGTCTTAGGTGGGGCCAACGTCCTGACTTTC. This sequence encodes CASSVLGGANVLTF.

This chain joins TRBV2 and TRBJ1-1; 9 nucleotides align to TRBD1. This CDR3 spans 15 amino acids. Germline values: CDR1 SNHLY, CDR2 FYNNEI. The J segment lost 4 bases and the V segment lost 0 bases, leaving 3 bases of the junction unmatched. The chain's CDR3 is CASSEAHRGPTEAFF. As DNA, the CDR3 is TGTGCCAGCAGTGAAGCGCACAGGGGGCCCACTGAAGCTTTCTTT.

The chain couples TRBV11-2 to TRBJ2-1, with 10 positions matching TRBD2. After removal of 2 bases from V and 7 bases from J, the junction contained 2 bases not matched to a gene. The CDR3 runs to 14 residues. CDR1 is SGHAT and CDR2 is FQNNGV in the germline V gene. The CDR3 DNA reads TGTGCCAGCAGCTTACTAGCGGGAGTAAATGAGCAGTTCTTC. Its translation: CASSLLAGVNEQFF.

J is TRBJ1-5 and V is TRBV27; D not certain. The CDR3 sequence is 16 residues long. Trimming cost V 2 bases and J 1 base, with 12 bases left between them. The germline V gene has CDR1 MNHEY and CDR2 SMNVEV (reference sequence). In DNA, the CDR3 is TGTGCCAGCAGTTTACTCGGTTCCTTGAGCAATCAGCCCCAGCATTTT. Its translation is CASSLLGSLSNQPQHF.

V gene TRBV6-5 combines with J gene TRBJ1-5; 9 bases map to TRBD1. Germline lookup yields CDR1 MNHEY and CDR2 SVGAGI. The V segment lost 5 bases and the J segment 0 bases; nucleotides outside the gene matches: 2. This CDR3 is built from 15 residues. CDR3 in DNA: TGTGCCAGCAGTCCGGACAGGGGTAGCAATCAGCCCCAGCATTTT. It is translated as CASSPDRGSNQPQHF.

This clone was seen just once. This rearrangement joins TRBV7-2 to TRBJ1-5; D not certain. The length of the CDR3 is 14 residues. In germline, CDR1 is SGHTA, CDR2 FQGNSA. The ends were cut back, 6 bases at V and 0 bases at J, with 9 bases in the middle. DNA of the CDR3: TGTGCCAGCAGTTTCTCGTATAGCAATCAGCCCCAGCATTTT. Encoded protein: CASSFSYSNQPQHF.

This rearrangement joins TRBV9 to TRBJ1-6; D is ambiguous. CDR1 SGDLS and CDR2 YYNGEE come from the germline V gene. CDR3 length equals 15 residues. V was trimmed by 2 bases and J by 6 bases, leaving 12 bases between them. The CDR3 DNA reads as TGTGCCAGCAGCGTCCTAGGCGCTGTTAATTCACCCCTCCACTTT. Translated: CASSVLGAVNSPLHF.

DNA of the CDR3: TGCGCCAGCAGCCCTGGGACAGGGAGGGACTATGGCTACACCTTC. Protein sequence: CASSPGTGRDYGYTF. The rearrangement joins TRBV5-1 to TRBJ1-2, with TRBD1 matching over 9 bases. The CDR3 sequence is 15 residues long. Germline CDR1 and CDR2: SGHRS and YFSETQ. The junction had 7 bases not matched to a gene; V was cut back by 4 bases and J by 3 bases.

This chain connects TRBV28 to TRBJ1-2; TRBD1 agrees at 11 bases. With 6 bases clipped from V and 7 bases from J, the junction kept 1 base outside the gene matches. The CDR3 runs to 12 residues. CDR1 and CDR2 from the germline V gene are MDHEN and SYDVKM. The DNA of the CDR3 is TGTGCCAGCAGGGACAGGGGGCTTGGCTACACCTTC. This translates into CASRDRGLGYTF.

The rearrangement joins TRBV6-1 to TRBJ1-4, with D maybe TRBD1 (6 bases). CDR1 is MNHNS, CDR2 SASEGT, per germline. Deletions cut 7 bases from V and 8 bases from J, with 20 bases between. This CDR3 contains 15 residues. The CDR3 sequence is CASTSGVTLTEKLFF. For the CDR3, the DNA is TGTGCCAGCACCTCAGGGGTGACGTTGACCGAAAAACTGTTTTTT.

The genes are TRBV11-2 and TRBJ2-3; unclear D gene. Germline V gives CDR1 SGHAT, CDR2 FQNNGV. V was shortened by 0 bases and J by 0 bases, with 7 bases between the two germline ends. This CDR3 region has 15 residues. The CDR3 reads CASSLDSLSTDTQYF. CDR3 DNA sequence: TGTGCCAGCAGCTTAGATTCCCTAAGCACAGATACGCAGTATTTT.

The chain joins TRBV10-1 to TRBJ2-7, with TRBD2 matching 9 bases. The CDR3 has 14 residues. CDR1 and CDR2 from the germline V gene are WNHNN and SYGVQD (reference sequence). With V trimmed by 5 bases and J by 5 bases, 7 bases remained unmatched. The CDR3 spells CASSLSGRNDEQYF. CDR3 DNA: TGCGCCAGCAGTCTTAGCGGGAGAAACGACGAGCAGTACTTC.

The gene calls are TRBV6-6 and TRBJ1-2; D is undetermined. The V and J ends lost 7 bases and 2 bases respectively, with 5 bases between them. This CDR3 has 11 residues. Germline CDR1 MNHNY, CDR2 SVGAGI (reference sequence). The CDR3 DNA sequence: TGTGCCAGCACCGACAACTATGGCTACACCTTC. This encodes CASTDNYGYTF.

The rearrangement links TRBV15 to TRBJ2-2, with a weak D call TRBD2 (5 bases). This CDR3 region has 16 residues. Germline V CDR1 and CDR2: LNHNV, YYDKDF (reference sequence). The V end lost 3 bases, the J end lost 6 bases, and 17 bases lay between the germline ends. Written as DNA, the CDR3 is TGTGCCACCAGCAGGAGCTTTGGACTTAGCTCCGGGGAGCTGTTTTTT. This encodes CATSRSFGLSSGELFF.